Following are 25 T cell receptor beta chains from one sample sequenced in a study of blood T cell repertoires in COVID-19. Only in-frame clones appear in the TCRdb table, and some are missing; sequencing was by immunoSEQ multiplex PCR. Of 90,000 or so clones listed, roughly nine tenths are singletons. Material: peripheral blood. These receptors all come from a human donor with active COVID-19. The donor label of this sample is uncertain.

V usage is TRBV3-1 (or the pseudogene TRBV3-2) and J usage is TRBJ2-5; 9 bases are shared with TRBD2. The CDR3 totals 17 residues. J was trimmed by 3 bases and V by 4 bases; bases with no gene match: 12. Germline V lookup: CDR1 LGHDT, CDR2 YNNKEL (reference sequence). DNA for the CDR3: TGTGCCAGCAGCCGCTACGAACCGGGACTAGCCAAAGAGACCCAGTACTTC. It codes for CASSRYEPGLAKETQYF.

V and J are TRBV5-6 and TRBJ2-7; D not certain. This CDR3 has 14 residues. CDR1 SGHDT and CDR2 YYEEEE come from the germline V gene. The V gene lost 1 base and the J gene lost 0 bases, with 8 bases spanning the gap. Here the CDR3 reads CASSLPASSYEQYF. The CDR3 DNA follows: TGTGCCAGCAGCTTGCCCGCGAGCTCCTACGAGCAGTACTTC.

The V call is TRBV7-2, the J call TRBJ1-1, with D possibly TRBD1 on 6 matching bases. Trimming left V 3 bases short and J 5 bases short, with 13 bases between. CDR3 length: 14 amino acids. The germline CDR1 and CDR2 sequences are SGHTA and FQGNSA. Here the CDR3 reads CASSFRGEWTEAFF. CDR3 sequence (DNA): TGTGCCAGCAGCTTCAGGGGTGAGTGGACTGAAGCTTTCTTT. The full variable domain, completed using reference TRBV7-2 and TRBJ1-1, is GAGVSQSPSNKVTEKGKDVELRCDPISGHTALYWYRQSLGQGLEFLIYFQGNSAPDKSGLPSDRFSAERTGGSVSTLTIQRTQQEDSAVYLCASSFRGEWTEAFFGQGTRLTVV.

The chain joins TRBV10-1 to TRBJ1-2, with D possibly matching TRBD1 (5 bases). There are 13 residues in the CDR3. V was trimmed by 3 bases and J by 2 bases, leaving 7 bases between them. Germline loops: CDR1 WNHNN, CDR2 SYGVQD (reference sequence). The CDR3 nucleotides are TGCGCCAGCAGTGAAAACAGGAACTATGGCTACACCTTC. Translating gives CASSENRNYGYTF.

The chain carries TRBV7-9 and TRBJ1-5, with unresolved D. The CDR3 is made up of 15 amino acids. In germline, CDR1 is SEHNR, CDR2 FQNEAQ (reference sequence). V lost 4 bases and J 1 base, leaving 11 bases between the germline ends. This CDR3 reads CASSSSASSNQPQHF. The CDR3 DNA sequence: TGTGCCAGCAGCTCTAGCGCTTCGAGCAATCAGCCCCAGCATTTT.

This clone was recorded only once. This same CDR3 is encoded by further DNA sequences in the sample. V gene TRBV10-3 combines with J gene TRBJ2-7; the match to TRBD1 covers 7 bases. V was clipped by 0 bases and J by 2 bases; unmatched bases: 1. Germline V gene lookup returns CDR1 ENHRY and CDR2 SYGVKD. This CDR3 has 14 residues. The CDR3 sequence is CAISESGTAYEQYF. CDR3 nucleotides: TGTGCCATCAGTGAGTCCGGGACAGCCTACGAGCAGTACTTC.

This rearrangement joins TRBV10-3 to TRBJ2-3; 7 nucleotides line up with TRBD2. Germline V lookup: CDR1 ENHRY, CDR2 SYGVKD. The CDR3 totals 13 residues. V was clipped by 11 bases and J by 6 bases; unmatched bases: 11. The CDR3 spells CASRGSSGDTQYF. CDR3 coding DNA: TGTGCCTCGCGGGGGAGCTCGGGGGATACGCAGTATTTT.

The chain joins TRBV19 to TRBJ2-5; TRBD2 agrees at 11 bases. The CDR3 spans 16 residues. The V gene's germline CDR1 is LNHDA and CDR2 SQIVND (reference sequence). Trimming cost V 5 bases and J 2 bases; bases outside gene matches: 7. This CDR3 reads CASSLGTSGLQETQYF. Here the CDR3 DNA reads TGTGCCAGTAGTCTCGGGACTAGCGGACTACAAGAGACCCAGTACTTC.

J is TRBJ1-1 and V is TRBV7-8; unclear D gene. This CDR3 comprises 9 residues. V lost 8 bases to trimming and J lost 11 bases, with 9 bases between them. CDR1 is SGHVS and CDR2 is FQNEAQ in the germline V gene. DNA for the CDR3: TGTGCCAGCGAGCCGGTTGCTTTCTTT. It is translated as CASEPVAFF.

The genes are TRBV10-2 and TRBJ1-2, with D hard to call. V was pared by 5 bases and J by 4 bases, with 14 bases between. CDR1 is WSHSY and CDR2 is SAAADI in the germline V gene. The CDR3 consists of 14 residues. The CDR3 loop reads CASSSALAAYGYTF. Here the CDR3 DNA reads TGCGCCAGCAGTTCGGCCCTAGCTGCCTATGGCTACACCTTC.

This rearrangement joins TRBV7-6 to TRBJ1-5; perhaps TRBD1 as D (6 bases). The CDR3 runs 15 residues. V lost 5 bases and J lost 0, with 11 bases in between. Germline-derived CDR1 and CDR2 are SGHVS and FNYEAQ. The CDR3 region has the DNA TGTGCCAGCAGCCAAGGGGGACATAGCAATCAGCCCCAGCATTTT. It encodes CASSQGGHSNQPQHF.

The rearrangement links TRBV6-6 to TRBJ2-2; 11 bases line up with TRBD1. Looked up from germline, CDR1 is MNHNY and CDR2 is SVGAGI (reference sequence). This CDR3 has 16 amino acids. Trimming at V came to 0 bases and at J to 5 bases, leaving 2 bases not matched to a gene. The CDR3 reads CASSYSGQGATGELFF. CDR3 DNA: TGTGCCAGCAGTTACTCAGGACAGGGGGCTACCGGGGAGCTGTTTTTT.

This chain links TRBV7-6 with TRBJ2-1; possibly TRBD1 for D (6 bases). The CDR3 is made up of 17 amino acids. The germline V gene has CDR1 SGHVS and CDR2 FNYEAQ. V lost 1 base and J lost 1, with 14 bases in between. The CDR3 DNA sequence: TGTGCCAGCAGCTTAGGACCCTGGGGGCGATCCTACAATGAGCAGTTCTTC. Protein sequence: CASSLGPWGRSYNEQFF.

The chain has TRBV5-1 and TRBJ2-1, with TRBD2 matching 12 bases. CDR1 is SGHRS and CDR2 is YFSETQ in the germline V gene. The CDR3 sequence is 16 residues long. Trimming took 0 bases from V and 10 from J; bases not matched to a gene: 8. This CDR3 is CASSLGPSGGAVEQFF. The CDR3 DNA follows: TGCGCCAGCAGCTTGGGTCCTAGCGGGGGGGCCGTGGAGCAGTTCTTC.

The chain is built from TRBV7-8 and TRBJ2-7; 9 nucleotides agree with TRBD1. The CDR3 totals 15 residues. Unmatched junction bases numbered 7, after V lost 5 bases and J lost 2 bases. Germline-derived CDR1 and CDR2 are SGHVS and FQNEAQ. The CDR3 DNA follows: TGTGCCAGCAGCCTGTGGGGGACAGGGCCCTACGAGCAGTACTTC. Its translation is CASSLWGTGPYEQYF.

V gene TRBV29-1 combines with J gene TRBJ2-7; weak D call: TRBD2 (5 bases). Germline lookup yields CDR1 SQVTM and CDR2 ANQGSEA. This CDR3 has 15 residues. V lost 0 bases and J lost 0, with 12 bases in between. CDR3 sequence (DNA): TGCAGCGTTGAAGAGGCAGCGGCTAGCTCCTACGAGCAGTACTTC. It translates to CSVEEAAASSYEQYF.

The V and J genes are TRBV28 and TRBJ2-7; perhaps TRBD1 as D (5 bases). This CDR3 has 13 amino acids. Germline V gene sequence: CDR1 MDHEN, CDR2 SYDVKM. Trimming took 6 bases from V and 5 from J, leaving 14 bases between them. The CDR3 DNA follows: TGTGCCAGCAGAGAACCAGGGAAAGACGAGCAGTACTTC. This gives the protein CASREPGKDEQYF.

The rearrangement uses TRBV27 and TRBJ1-1; D unclear. Germline V gives CDR1 MNHEY, CDR2 SMNVEV (reference sequence). Trimming took 2 bases from V and 4 from J, leaving 14 bases between them. The CDR3 is made up of 15 amino acids. As DNA, the CDR3 is TGTGCCAGCAGTTTACGTCCCCGGGGAGGCACTGAAGCTTTCTTT. The encoded protein is CASSLRPRGGTEAFF.

The chain couples TRBV13 to TRBJ2-7, with D hard to call. V lost 5 bases to trimming and J lost 5 bases, with 13 bases between them. The CDR3 runs 13 residues. Germline V gene sequence: CDR1 PRHDT, CDR2 FYEKMQ (reference sequence). The CDR3 reads CASSALDRDEQYF. CDR3 nucleotides: TGTGCCAGCAGCGCCTTAGATAGAGACGAGCAGTACTTC.

The sample holds one count of this clone. J is TRBJ2-5 and V is TRBV9; 7 positions agree with TRBD2. Germline values: CDR1 SGDLS, CDR2 YYNGEE. The CDR3 is 14 residues long. The J segment lost 5 bases and the V segment lost 3 bases, leaving 7 bases of the junction unmatched. CDR3 sequence reads: CASSALGGVETQYF. DNA for the CDR3: TGTGCCAGCAGCGCCTTGGGGGGGGTCGAGACCCAGTACTTC.

This chain joins TRBV19 and TRBJ2-2; maybe TRBD1 (6 bases). Germline CDR1 LNHDA, CDR2 SQIVND (reference sequence). The V and J ends lost 7 bases and 1 base respectively, with 13 bases between them. The CDR3 spans 15 residues. The CDR3, as DNA: TGTGCCAGTAAGGAGGTCAGGGGGAACACCGGGGAGCTGTTTTTT. This gives the protein CASKEVRGNTGELFF.

J is TRBJ2-2 and V is TRBV11-2, with D possibly being TRBD1 (5 bases). Germline values: CDR1 SGHAT, CDR2 FQNNGV. The V end lost 6 bases, the J end lost 6 bases, and 14 bases lay between the germline ends. The length of the CDR3 is 14 residues. For the CDR3, the DNA is TGTGCCAGCAGTACCTTAATCAGGGCCGGGGAGCTGTTTTTT. It is translated as CASSTLIRAGELFF.

The CDR3 spells CASSQGAGYEQYF. CDR3 DNA: TGCGCCAGCAGCCAAGGGGCAGGCTACGAGCAGTACTTC. This chain links TRBV4-1 with TRBJ2-7; D gene uncertain. This CDR3 contains 13 residues. Trimming removed 1 base at V and 3 bases at J, with 7 bases between. Germline CDR1 and CDR2: MGHRA and YSYEKL.

CDR3 in DNA: TGTGCCAGCACCGGGACTAGCGGGGGAAATGAGCAGTTCTTC. Protein sequence: CASTGTSGGNEQFF. The chain employs TRBV2 and TRBJ2-1; 14 nucleotides match TRBD2. This CDR3 has 14 residues. Germline V lookup: CDR1 SNHLY, CDR2 FYNNEI. V shed 7 bases and J 7 bases; nucleotides not matched to a gene: 3.

The chain recombines TRBV28 with TRBJ1-2; the D gene is possibly TRBD1 (6 bases). The CDR3 extends over 12 amino acids. In germline, CDR1 is MDHEN, CDR2 SYDVKM. V shed 11 bases and J shed 5 bases, with 15 bases lying between them. The CDR3 reads CAGGDITYGYTF. The CDR3 region has the DNA TGTGCCGGGGGGGACATTACTTATGGCTACACCTTC.